This T cell receptor beta chain was sequenced in a study of blood T cell repertoires in COVID-19. Study overall: Italy, Spain and the United States were the sources of the convalescent and acute COVID-19 samples. Nucleic acid was either cDNA or gDNA, and it came from T cells, B-cell-depleted T cells, or PBMCs.

As handled by the study authors: Counts of nucleated cells, estimated from reference gene primer amplification, were obtained. Using immunoSEQ multiplex PCR, the repertoire was profiled, and TCRdb retains in-frame clones only, with some absent. The DNA was the basis for D and trimming; V, J and clone size are from that table. The sample has around 130,000 clones, about four fifths seen once; the top ten hold roughly 17%. The TCR was taken from a man aged 55 to 70 with active or convalescent COVID-19. The sequencing input was peripheral blood.

The CDR3 sequence: CAISHSGRTGELFF. CDR3 DNA: TGTGCCATCAGTCATAGCGGGAGAACCGGGGAGCTGTTTTTT. The chain joins TRBV10-3 to TRBJ2-2; TRBD2 agrees at 9 bases. Per the germline V gene, CDR1 is ENHRY and CDR2 is SYGVKD. Trimming removed 5 bases from V and 5 bases from J; junction bases left unmatched: 3. The CDR3 extends over 14 amino acids.